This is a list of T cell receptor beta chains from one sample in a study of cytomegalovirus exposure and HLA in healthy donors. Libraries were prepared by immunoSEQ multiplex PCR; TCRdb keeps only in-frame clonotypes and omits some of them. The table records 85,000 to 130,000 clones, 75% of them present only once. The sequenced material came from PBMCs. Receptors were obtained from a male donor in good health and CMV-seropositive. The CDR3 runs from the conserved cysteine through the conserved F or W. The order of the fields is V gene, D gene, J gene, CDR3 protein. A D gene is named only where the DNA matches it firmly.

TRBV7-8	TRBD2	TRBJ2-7	CASSYGRGLARYEQYF
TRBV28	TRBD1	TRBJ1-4	CASSFPGGSNEKLFF
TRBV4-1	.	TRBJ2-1	CASSQAQQNEQFF
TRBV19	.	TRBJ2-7	CASSIVAGTYYEQYF
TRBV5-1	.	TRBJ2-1	CASSAQVMPGNEQFF
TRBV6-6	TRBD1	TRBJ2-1	CASSPGTVSGNEQFF
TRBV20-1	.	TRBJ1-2	CSGQDDYGYTF
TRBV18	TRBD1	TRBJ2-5	CASSRTGQLQETQYF
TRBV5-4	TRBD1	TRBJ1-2	CASSLGAGGAQYGYTF
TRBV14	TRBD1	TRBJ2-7	CASSHVTGVRYEQYF
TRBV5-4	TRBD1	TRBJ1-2	CASSHGQGAHGYTF
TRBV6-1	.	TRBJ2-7	CASSGAGWYEQYF
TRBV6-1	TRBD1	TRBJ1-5	CASSVLGQGDQPQHF
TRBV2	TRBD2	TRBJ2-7	CASSAPNGGTSIYEQYF
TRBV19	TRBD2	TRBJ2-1	CASSSTTSGRTYNEQFF
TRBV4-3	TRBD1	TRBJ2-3	CASSQVGTGGRGVQYF